These T cell receptor beta chains were read from a single sample in a study of cytomegalovirus exposure and HLA in healthy donors. Clones were sequenced by immunoSEQ multiplex PCR, and TCRdb holds only the in-frame ones, with some missing. This table holds more than 85,000 clones, over 75% found once. The specimen sequenced was PBMCs. These receptors originate from a boy aged 5-17 years in good health and CMV-seronegative. Both conserved end residues are part of each CDR3.

TRBJ2-1	TRBV29-1	CSALAGGYNEQFF
TRBJ2-1	TRBV7-9	CASSFPPSGNEQFF
TRBJ2-5	TRBV30	CAWSVLVGIETQYF
TRBJ2-1	TRBV27	CASSFPRGPQFF
TRBJ1-1	TRBV27	CASKLRGLRVAFF
TRBJ2-5	TRBV7-7	CASSLQQTPGETQYF
TRBJ1-6	TRBV6-5	CASSNRGGESPLHF
TRBJ2-6	TRBV5-1	CASSLAGSGANVLTF
TRBJ2-1	TRBV6-4	CASSEASGRAEQFF
TRBJ1-1	TRBV10-1	CASSAGVNTEAFF
TRBJ1-6	TRBV19	CASSEQGNSPLHF
TRBJ2-7	TRBV6-1	CASSYVQGFGEQYF
TRBJ2-7	TRBV5-6	CASSLDTYEQYF
TRBJ2-5	TRBV5-1	CASSLVSSGGAAQYF
TRBJ1-3	TRBV7-2	CASSFVGNTIYF
TRBJ1-5	TRBV7-8	CASSLRRDGNQPQHF
TRBJ2-5	TRBV4-1	CASSHKRALRETQYF
TRBJ2-7	TRBV7-2	CASSLELATSEQYF
TRBJ2-1	TRBV6-1	CASIKDPARGEQFF
TRBJ2-1	TRBV28	CASSLRGPLGNEQFF
TRBJ2-2	TRBV13	CASSLLSGELFF
TRBJ2-5	TRBV2	CASRDRVAGAGETQYF
TRBJ2-1	TRBV5-6	CASSFSYNEQFF
TRBJ1-1	TRBV28	CASSLPISEAFF
TRBJ2-1	TRBV28	CASSRAGSLDEQFF
TRBJ2-5	TRBV14	CASSQGTSGLQETQYF
TRBJ1-2	TRBV25-1	CASRQGATDGYTF
TRBJ1-4	TRBV10-3	CATSQDLTEKLFF
TRBJ1-2	TRBV28	CASSGGNYGYTF
TRBJ1-1	TRBV5-6	CASSLDAGIGAFF
TRBJ2-3	TRBV10-1	CASSVSSGGSTDTQYF
TRBJ2-5	TRBV28	CASRTGTSGRETQYF
TRBJ2-6	TRBV4-3	CASSHDRSGANVLTF
TRBJ2-7	TRBV7-9	CASSYRDRAYEQYF
TRBJ2-1	TRBV7-2	CASSHSGESSYNEQFF
TRBJ2-1	TRBV9	CASSDQTSGGYNEQFF
TRBJ1-1	TRBV28	CASTPGGPVTEAFF
TRBJ2-7	TRBV5-1	CASSLALTGYEQYF
TRBJ2-7	TRBV4-1	CASSHKTEPYEQYF
TRBJ2-5	TRBV15	CATSRGRQGQETQYF
TRBJ2-1	TRBV4-3	CASSQDAGNGLDEQFF
TRBJ1-2	TRBV5-4	CASSLVPGQGIHYGYTF
TRBJ1-2	TRBV4-3	CASSQRETGYGYTF
TRBJ2-1	TRBV5-6	CASSLYTRSSYNEQFF
TRBJ1-1	TRBV29-1	CSVGRATNTEAFF
TRBJ2-1	TRBV19	CASSSGAYNEQFF
TRBJ2-7	TRBV7-9	CASSFSSRDEQYF
TRBJ2-5	TRBV18	CASSPRGTGSHETQYF